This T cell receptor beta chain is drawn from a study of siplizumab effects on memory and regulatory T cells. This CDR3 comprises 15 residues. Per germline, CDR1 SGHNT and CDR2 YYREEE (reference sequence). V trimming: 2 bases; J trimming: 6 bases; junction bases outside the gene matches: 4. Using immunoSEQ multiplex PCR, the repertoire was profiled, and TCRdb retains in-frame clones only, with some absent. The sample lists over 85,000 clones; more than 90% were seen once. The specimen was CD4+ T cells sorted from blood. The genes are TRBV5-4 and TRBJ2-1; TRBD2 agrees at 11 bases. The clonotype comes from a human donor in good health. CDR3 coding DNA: TGTGCCAGCAGCTTAGGGACTAGCGGTTCCAATGAGCAGTTCTTC. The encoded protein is CASSLGTSGSNEQFF.